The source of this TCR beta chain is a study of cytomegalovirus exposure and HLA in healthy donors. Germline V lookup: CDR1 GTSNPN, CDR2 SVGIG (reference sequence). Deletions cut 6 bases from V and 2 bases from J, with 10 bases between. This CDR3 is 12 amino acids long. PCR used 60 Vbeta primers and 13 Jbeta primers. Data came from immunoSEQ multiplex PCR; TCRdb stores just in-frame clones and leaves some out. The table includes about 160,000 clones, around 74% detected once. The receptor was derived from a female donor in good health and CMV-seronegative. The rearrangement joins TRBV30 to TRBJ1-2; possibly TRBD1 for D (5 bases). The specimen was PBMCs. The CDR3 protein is CACPRGNYGYTF. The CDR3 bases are TGTGCCTGCCCCCGGGGGAACTATGGCTACACCTTC.